The 22 T cell receptor beta chains reported below all come from one sample, sequenced in a study of neoadjuvant anti-PD-1 for oral cavity cancer. Sequenced by immunoSEQ multiplex PCR; TCRdb stores in-frame clones only, minus some. The sample includes under 7,000 clones, approximately 63% of them seen just once. The material was tumor tissue, obtained before nivolumab (anti-PD-1) treatment. The source of these receptors is a person aged 35-79 years with oral cavity squamous cell carcinoma.

This chain connects TRBV9 to TRBJ2-2; 12 bases agree with TRBD1. The CDR3 has 20 residues. V was clipped by 3 bases and J by 0 bases; unmatched bases: 12. The germline V gene has CDR1 SGDLS and CDR2 YYNGEE. The CDR3 DNA sequence: TGTGCCAGCAGCGCAACCACCGGGACAGGGGGCACTTCGAACACCGGGGAGCTGTTTTTT. Amino acids: CASSATTGTGGTSNTGELFF.

V and J are TRBV6-7 and TRBJ2-7; no clear D. TRBV6-7 is identified as an open reading frame with a role that is uncertain. V gave up 7 bases and J gave up 4 bases, with 8 bases separating them. The CDR3 sequence is 11 residues long. CDR3 DNA: TGTGCCAGCAATCTAGGTTACGAGCAGTACTTC. This gives the protein CASNLGYEQYF.

V gene TRBV2 combines with J gene TRBJ2-5; maybe TRBD1 (6 bases). CDR3 length: 13 amino acids. V dropped 8 bases and J dropped 5 bases, with 15 bases sitting between them. Germline loops: CDR1 SNHLY, CDR2 FYNNEI. CDR3 region: CASWGNREETQYF. The CDR3 region has the DNA TGTGCCAGCTGGGGAAACAGGGAGGAGACCCAGTACTTC.

The rearrangement uses TRBV6-1 and TRBJ1-1; the D gene is possibly TRBD1 (6 bases). The germline V gene has CDR1 MNHNS and CDR2 SASEGT. CDR3 length: 15 residues. V was trimmed by 5 bases and J by 1 base, leaving 14 bases between them. The CDR3 DNA sequence: TGTGCCAGCAGTATACAGGGACACCCGAACACTGAAGCTTTCTTT. Protein sequence: CASSIQGHPNTEAFF.

The genes are TRBV9 and TRBJ2-2; D might be TRBD2 (5 bases). Germline V gene data show CDR1 as SGDLS and CDR2 as YYNGEE. Between the trimmed V and J ends, which lost 4 bases and 4 bases, there was a span of 20 bases. The CDR3 runs 17 residues. CDR3 loop: CASSHPGGHGVTGELFF. CDR3 nucleotide sequence: TGTGCCAGCAGCCACCCCGGCGGCCACGGGGTCACCGGGGAGCTGTTTTTT.

This CDR3 is CASSSLGGSDEQYF. As DNA, the CDR3 is TGTGCCAGCAGCTCCCTTGGTGGGAGTGACGAGCAGTACTTC. The chain links TRBV5-8 to TRBJ2-7; tentatively, D is TRBD2 (5 bases). V lost 3 bases and J lost 5, with 15 bases in between. Germline V gives CDR1 SGHTS, CDR2 YDEGEE. The CDR3 loop spans 14 amino acids. The complete variable domain, with remaining parts taken from reference TRBV5-8 and TRBJ2-7, reads EAGVTQSPTHLIKTRGQQATLRCSPISGHTSVYWYQQALGLGLQFLLWYDEGEERNRGNFPPRFSGRQFPNYSSELNVNALELEDSALYLCASSSLGGSDEQYFGPGTRLTVT.

The V gene is TRBV7-9, the J gene TRBJ2-7, with TRBD1 as a possible D gene (5 bases). V lost 5 bases, J lost 2 bases, and 10 bases lay in between. The CDR3 spans 13 residues. Germline V lookup: CDR1 SEHNR, CDR2 FQNEAQ (reference sequence). DNA for the CDR3: TGTGCCAGCAGCCCGGACACCACCTACGAGCAGTACTTC. Protein sequence: CASSPDTTYEQYF.

This rearrangement joins TRBV7-2 to TRBJ1-2, with TRBD1 matching 9 bases. The germline gives CDR1 SGHTA, CDR2 FQGNSA. This CDR3 is built from 15 residues. J lost 5 bases, V lost 1 base, and 5 bases had no gene match. Here the CDR3 DNA reads TGTGCCAGCAGCTTAGACAGGGGGCGCGGATATGGCTACACCTTC. Its translation is CASSLDRGRGYGYTF.

V gene TRBV4-1 combines with J gene TRBJ2-1, with 9 bases fitting TRBD2. CDR1 is MGHRA and CDR2 is YSYEKL in the germline V gene. The V segment lost 2 bases and the J segment 7 bases; nucleotides outside the gene matches: 9. CDR3 length: 16 residues. In nucleotides, the CDR3 is TGCGCCAGCAGCCAATTGGGCGGGGGGGCCAGGAATGAGCAGTTCTTC. Translating gives CASSQLGGGARNEQFF.

This chain connects TRBV5-1 to TRBJ1-2; 9 nucleotides match TRBD1. The trim removed 4 bases at V and 5 bases at J, leaving 12 bases unmatched. The CDR3 is 16 amino acids. Germline assignment: CDR1 SGHRS and CDR2 YFSETQ. CDR3 region: CASSPLPGTGLYGYTF. As DNA, the CDR3 is TGCGCCAGCAGCCCTCTACCCGGGACAGGGCTGTATGGCTACACCTTC. Using reference TRBV5-1 and TRBJ1-2 for the parts outside the CDR3, the full variable domain is KAGVTQTPRYLIKTRGQQVTLSCSPISGHRSVSWYQQTPGQGLQFLFEYFSETQRNKGNFPGRFSGRQFSNSRSEMNVSTLELGDSALYLCASSPLPGTGLYGYTFGSGTRLTVV.

The chain links TRBV6-4 to TRBJ2-1; the D is unclear. Germline CDR1 is MRHNA and CDR2 is SNTAGT. Trimming took 4 bases from V and 9 from J, leaving 16 bases between them. The CDR3 sequence is 14 residues long. CDR3 DNA: TGTGCCAGCAGTGGCGTATCTGGTCCTAGTGAGCAGTTCTTC. Amino acid sequence: CASSGVSGPSEQFF.

Comments on this clone: One end of the junction is discordant with germline, which a read error may explain. The chain links TRBV6-1 to TRBJ2-7, with TRBD1 as a possible D gene (6 bases). CDR3 length: 15 residues. Germline V gene sequence: CDR1 MNHNS, CDR2 SASEGT. The CDR3 DNA reads as TGTGCCAGCAGGGATCCGGGCAGGGGTTCCTACGAGCAGTATTTC. Encoded protein: CASRDPGRGSYEQYF.

The J gene is TRBJ2-1, the V gene TRBV7-3; 8 bases map to TRBD2. There are 15 residues in the CDR3. The junction had 5 bases not matched to a gene; V was cut back by 2 bases and J by 5 bases. In germline, CDR1 is SGHTA, CDR2 FQGTGA. CDR3 amino acids: CASSLEAGAHNEQFF. The CDR3 nucleotides are TGTGCCAGCAGCTTAGAAGCGGGAGCCCACAATGAGCAGTTCTTC.

The rearrangement links TRBV4-2 to TRBJ2-1, with TRBD2 matching over 12 bases. The V gene's germline CDR1 is LGHNA and CDR2 YNFKEQ. The CDR3 contains 15 residues. V shed 1 base and J 5 bases; nucleotides not matched to a gene: 0. The CDR3 DNA reads TGTGCCAGCAGCCAAGGGACTAGCGGGGACAATGAGCAGTTCTTC. This encodes CASSQGTSGDNEQFF.

V is TRBV6-1 and J is TRBJ2-3; 8 bases agree with TRBD1. J gave up 4 bases and V 0 bases, and 9 bases lay outside the gene matches. Germline lookup yields CDR1 MNHNS and CDR2 SASEGT. The CDR3 is made up of 17 amino acids. CDR3 DNA: TGTGCCAGCAGTGAAGCCATAGGGTCCAGGGGGCCAGATACGCAGTATTTT. Amino acids: CASSEAIGSRGPDTQYF.

V gene TRBV10-3 combines with J gene TRBJ1-3; no clear D. Germline assignment: CDR1 ENHRY and CDR2 SYGVKD. Trimming cost V 6 bases and J 3 bases, with 9 bases left between them. There are 13 residues in the CDR3. In DNA, the CDR3 is TGTGCCATCAGGAGTTCGGGTGGAAACACCATATATTTT. Encoded protein: CAIRSSGGNTIYF.

This clone turned up a few times. The chain couples TRBV7-9 to TRBJ1-2; weak D call: TRBD1 (5 bases). Germline CDR1 is SEHNR and CDR2 is FQNEAQ (reference sequence). The V end lost 2 bases, the J end lost 3 bases, and 10 bases lay between the germline ends. The CDR3 has 14 residues. CDR3 loop: CASSLLGGHYGYTF. The CDR3 nucleotides read TGTGCCAGCAGCTTACTGGGGGGACACTATGGCTACACCTTC. Filled out from reference TRBV7-9 and TRBJ1-2, the complete variable domain reads DTGVSQNPRHKITKRGQNVTFRCDPISEHNRLYWYRQTLGQGPEFLTYFQNEAQLEKSRLLSDRFSAERPKGSFSTLEIQRTEQGDSAMYLCASSLLGGHYGYTFGSGTRLTVV.

As DNA, the CDR3 is TGTGCCAGCAGTCGCCTGACCGTCACTCGCGCCAGGGTGGATGAGCAGTTCTTC. This gives the protein CASSRLTVTRARVDEQFF. The chain employs TRBV28 and TRBJ2-1; D is perhaps TRBD1 (5 bases). Germline CDR1 and CDR2: MDHEN and SYDVKM. The CDR3 sequence is 18 residues long. The V and J ends lost 5 bases and 8 bases respectively, with 28 bases between them.

The rearrangement links TRBV5-4 to TRBJ2-7; 11 bases line up with TRBD1. Germline V gene lookup returns CDR1 SGHNT and CDR2 YYREEE (reference sequence). The V gene end was trimmed by 0 bases and the J gene end by 6 bases; junction bases not matched to a gene: 8. The CDR3 is made up of 16 amino acids. The CDR3 DNA sequence: TGTGCCAGCAGCTTGGTAAAGAGGACAGGGGGCGTCGAGCAGTACTTC. It is translated as CASSLVKRTGGVEQYF. The full variable domain, rest sourced from reference TRBV5-4 and TRBJ2-7, is ETGVTQSPTHLIKTRGQQVTLRCSSQSGHNTVSWYQQALGQGPQFIFQYYREEENGRGNFPPRFSGLQFPNYSSELNVNALELDDSALYLCASSLVKRTGGVEQYFGPGTRLTVT.

The chain employs TRBV5-5 and TRBJ1-6; TRBD1 is a possible D gene (5 bases). The CDR3 has 17 amino acids. The germline V and J ends were trimmed by 2 bases and 0 bases, with 12 bases remaining between them. The germline V gene has CDR1 SGHKS and CDR2 YYEKEE (reference sequence). CDR3 amino acids: CASSFGGPSSYNSPLHF. The CDR3 DNA sequence: TGTGCCAGCAGCTTTGGGGGACCGAGCTCCTATAATTCACCCCTCCACTTT.

The V and J genes are TRBV10-3 and TRBJ2-6; D unresolved. V shed 5 bases and J shed 5 bases, with 22 bases lying between them. The CDR3 contains 18 residues. Per the germline V gene, CDR1 is ENHRY and CDR2 is SYGVKD. This CDR3 reads CAISKTCCIQSRANVLTF. CDR3 DNA: TGTGCCATCAGTAAGACATGCTGTATACAAAGTCGGGCCAACGTCCTGACTTTC.

The genes are TRBV7-3 and TRBJ1-1; 8 bases match TRBD1. This CDR3 has 18 residues. CDR1 is SGHTA, CDR2 FQGTGA, per germline. V shed 5 bases and J 7 bases; nucleotides not matched to a gene: 21. The CDR3 nucleotides read TGTGCCAGCAGCCGATCCCCCCGACAGAGCCAGGGGGCAAATGAAGCTTTCTTT. Translating it yields CASSRSPRQSQGANEAFF.